Below, 10 T cell receptor beta chains from the same sample are listed, as sequenced in a study of vaccination and CD4 T cells after COVID-19. Treatment given: roughly 11-day PBMC culture with coronavirus spike peptide pools or control peptides (ViraFEST assay). Their antigen targets remain unknown. Sequenced with the Oncomine TCR Beta short-read assay was DNA taken from cultured CD4+ T cells. Each CDR3 protein gets one entry after TCRdb re-called the PCR reads with MiXCR. This sample has over 10,000 distinct CDR3 sequences, with around half found just once. The sample was cultured CD4+ T cells from blood, taken after SARS-CoV-2 vaccination. The receptor source for this set is a human donor with COVID-19.

CDR3: CASSLAGGATEAFF. The CDR3 coding sequence is TGTGCCAGCAGCTTAGCGGGGGGGGCTACTGAAGCTTTCTTT. The V call is TRBV7-3, the J call TRBJ1-1; a weak D match, TRBD1 (6 bases). The CDR3 extends over 14 amino acids. Trimming left V 2 bases short and J 5 bases short, with 12 bases between. Germline values: CDR1 SGHTA, CDR2 FQGTGA.

The rearrangement joins TRBV20-1 to TRBJ2-5; perhaps TRBD2 as D (7 bases). The V gene lost 1 base and the J gene lost 3 bases, with 27 bases spanning the gap. The CDR3 covers 19 residues. CDR1 is DFQATT and CDR2 is SNEGSKA in the germline V gene (reference sequence). This chain's CDR3 is CSARAPLGGAGIKKETQYF. DNA for the CDR3: TGCAGTGCTAGAGCTCCACTGGGGGGGGCGGGTATAAAGAAAGAGACCCAGTACTTC.

The V and J genes are TRBV18 and TRBJ1-5; TRBD1 matches at 7 bases. Trimming took 5 bases from V and 8 from J; bases not matched to a gene: 9. This CDR3 comprises 14 residues. CDR1 KGHSH and CDR2 LQKENI come from the germline V gene. CDR3 in DNA: TGTGCCAGCTCATCTACAGGGGCTAGGGAGCCCCAGCATTTT. It codes for CASSSTGAREPQHF.

This chain connects TRBV6-1 to TRBJ2-2; 11 positions agree with TRBD2. After removal of 6 bases from V and 2 bases from J, the junction contained 2 bases not matched to a gene. The germline CDR1 and CDR2 sequences are MNHNS and SASEGT. The length of the CDR3 is 15 residues. CDR3 DNA sequence: TGTGCCAGCAGCGGACTAGCGGGCAACACCGGGGAGCTGTTTTTT. It yields the protein CASSGLAGNTGELFF.

V gene TRBV28 combines with J gene TRBJ1-5, with 7 bases lining up with TRBD1. The CDR3 extends over 14 amino acids. Looked up from germline, CDR1 is MDHEN and CDR2 is SYDVKM. V was clipped by 7 bases and J by 0 bases; unmatched bases: 3. The CDR3 DNA sequence: TGTGCCAGCAAGAAGGGGGCTAGCAATCAGCCCCAGCATTTT. Amino acids: CASKKGASNQPQHF.

This clonotype was seen more than once but under ten times. The V gene is TRBV27, the J gene TRBJ1-2, with TRBD1 matching over 7 bases. V lost 10 bases and J lost 3; bases outside the gene matches: 14. CDR1 MNHEY and CDR2 SMNVEV come from the germline V gene (reference sequence). The length of the CDR3 is 15 residues. In nucleotides, the CDR3 is TGTGCCACCCCAGGGACAGCTCCCCGGGACTATGGCTACACCTTC. Translating it yields CATPGTAPRDYGYTF.

The rearrangement uses TRBV11-2 and TRBJ2-7; 9 bases are a match to TRBD2. Germline-derived CDR1 and CDR2 are SGHAT and FQNNGV. The CDR3 covers 14 residues. The junction had 6 bases not matched to a gene; V was cut back by 4 bases and J by 5 bases. In nucleotides, the CDR3 is TGTGCCAGCAGCTCGCCGGGACTAGCCCACGAGCAGTACTTC. Protein product: CASSSPGLAHEQYF. Using reference TRBV11-2 and TRBJ2-7 for the parts outside the CDR3, the full variable domain is EAGVAQSPRYKIIEKRQSVAFWCNPISGHATLYWYQQILGQGPKLLIQFQNNGVVDDSQLPKDRFSAERLKGVDSTLKIQPAKLEDSAVYLCASSSPGLAHEQYFGPGTRLTVT.

This clonotype was observed a few times. This chain joins TRBV20-1 and TRBJ2-3, with D perhaps TRBD2 (6 bases). The CDR3 sequence is 15 residues long. Germline CDR1 DFQATT, CDR2 SNEGSKA (reference sequence). Trimming left V 0 bases short and J 4 bases short, with 14 bases between. The CDR3 reads CSARDRLGYADTQYF. CDR3 bases: TGCAGTGCTAGAGATCGACTAGGGTACGCAGATACGCAGTATTTT.

This chain uses TRBV7-2 with TRBJ2-6; 9 nucleotides match TRBD1. The CDR3 extends over 17 amino acids. The V and J ends lost 3 bases and 1 base, in that order; junction bases with no gene match: 4. Per germline, CDR1 SGHTA and CDR2 FQGNSA. In DNA, the CDR3 is TGTGCCAGCAGCTTGTTTGGACAGGGGTCTGGGGCCAACGTCCTGACTTTC. Amino acid sequence: CASSLFGQGSGANVLTF.

The chain couples TRBV7-3 to TRBJ2-1, with TRBD2 matching over 12 bases. V shed 1 base and J 0 bases; nucleotides not matched to a gene: 19. This CDR3 comprises 23 residues. Germline CDR1 is SGHTA and CDR2 is FQGTGA. The CDR3 DNA is TGTGCCAGCAGCTTAAGGGCTAGCGGGGGGGCCGGTAGGAGGGGGAGCTCCTACAATGAGCAGTTCTTC. It specifies CASSLRASGGAGRRGSSYNEQFF.